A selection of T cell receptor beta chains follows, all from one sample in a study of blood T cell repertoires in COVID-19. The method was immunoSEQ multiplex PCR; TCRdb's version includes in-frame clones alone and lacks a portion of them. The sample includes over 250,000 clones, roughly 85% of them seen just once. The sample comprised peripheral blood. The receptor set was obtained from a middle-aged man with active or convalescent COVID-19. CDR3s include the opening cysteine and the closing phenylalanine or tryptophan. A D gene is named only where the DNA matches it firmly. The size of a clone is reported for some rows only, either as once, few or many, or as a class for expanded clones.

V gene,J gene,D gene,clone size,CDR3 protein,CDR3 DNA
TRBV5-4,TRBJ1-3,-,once,CASSLWGGGGNTIYF,TGTGCCAGCAGCTTGTGGGGAGGCGGAGGAAACACCATATATTTT
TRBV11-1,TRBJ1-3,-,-,CASSLGWANSGNTIYF,TGTGCCAGCAGCTTAGGCTGGGCGAACTCTGGAAACACCATATATTTT
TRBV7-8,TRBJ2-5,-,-,CASSELFGVVVETQYF,TGTGCCAGCAGCGAACTCTTCGGGGTAGTGGTGGAGACCCAGTACTTC
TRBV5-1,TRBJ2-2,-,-,CASSLGRTNTGELFF,TGCGCCAGCAGCTTGGGGCGGACGAACACCGGGGAGCTGTTTTTT
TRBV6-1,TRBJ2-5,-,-,CASSEVGYSKETQYF,TGTGCCAGCAGTGAAGTAGGTTACAGCAAAGAGACCCAGTACTTC
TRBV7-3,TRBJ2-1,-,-,CASSPRGAYNEQFF,TGTGCCAGCAGCCCTCGGGGGGCTTACAATGAGCAGTTCTTC
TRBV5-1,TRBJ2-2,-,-,CASSLAGHASGELFF,TGCGCCAGCAGCTTAGCGGGACATGCTAGCGGGGAGCTGTTTTTT
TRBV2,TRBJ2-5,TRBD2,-,CASSARLAGARGETQYF,TGTGCCAGCAGTGCGAGGCTAGCGGGAGCTCGGGGAGAGACCCAGTACTTC
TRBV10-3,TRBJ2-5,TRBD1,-,CAIGDREGYEETQYF,TGTGCCATCGGAGACAGGGAAGGTTACGAGGAGACCCAGTACTTC
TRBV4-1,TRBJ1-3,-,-,CASSQVRVSSGNTIYF,TGCGCCAGCAGCCAAGTTCGAGTGTCCTCTGGAAACACCATATATTTT
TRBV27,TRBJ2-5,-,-,CASSLVGARTQYF,TGTGCCAGCAGTTTAGTAGGGGCTAGGACCCAGTACTTC
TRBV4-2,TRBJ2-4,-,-,CASSQAQESTNIQYF,TGTGCCAGCAGCCAAGCCCAAGAAAGTACTAACATTCAGTACTTC
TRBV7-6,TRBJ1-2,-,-,CASSHGTLDYGYTF,TGTGCCAGCAGCCACGGGACACTTGACTATGGCTACACCTTC